The present T cell receptor (beta chain) was sequenced within a study of shared clonotypes between healthy human individuals. Trimming pared 2 bases from V and 3 bases from J, leaving 13 bases between. Germline V gene data show CDR1 as MNHEY and CDR2 as SVGAGI. This CDR3 has 16 residues. The authors ran the assay at deep level. Libraries were prepared by immunoSEQ multiplex PCR; TCRdb keeps only in-frame clonotypes and omits some of them. The sample includes roughly 2.6 million clones, more than 80% seen only once; the top ten take roughly 0.13%. CD4+ cells yielded CD45RA+ naive and CD45RA-negative memory subsets.

This chain joins TRBV6-5 and TRBJ2-2; TRBD1 might be the D (6 bases). The TCR comes from a man aged 18 to 29 in good health. The sample was naive CD4+ T cells sorted from blood. Subset defined: CD45RA+ positively selected. The CDR3 coding sequence is TGTGCCAGCAGTTACGCAGACAGGCCTCACACCGGGGAGCTGTTTTTT. Encoded protein: CASSYADRPHTGELFF.